This entry lists 3 T cell receptor beta chains sequenced from one sample in a study of OX40 agonist ivuxolimab in advanced cancers. The table came from immunoSEQ multiplex PCR; TCRdb's copy has only in-frame clones and leaves some out. The table shows some 50,000 clones, with 75% to 80% occurring only once. Sequencing used CD4+ or CD8+ T cells sorted from blood, obtained in a trial of the OX40 agonist ivuxolimab. Receptors were obtained from an adult with an advanced solid tumor such as melanoma, head and neck, liver or kidney cancer.

The rearrangement links TRBV6-5 to TRBJ2-1; 7 positions match TRBD2. CDR3 length: 13 amino acids. J was trimmed by 5 bases and V by 6 bases; bases with no gene match: 4. Germline CDR1 is MNHEY and CDR2 is SVGAGI. CDR3 bases: TGTGCCAGCAGCTGGGGAGGGAACAATGAGCAGTTCTTC. This encodes CASSWGGNNEQFF.

This rearrangement joins TRBV2 to TRBJ1-2; 8 bases fit TRBD1. V trimming: 6 bases; J trimming: 7 bases; junction bases outside the gene matches: 7. CDR3 length: 13 residues. Looked up from germline, CDR1 is SNHLY and CDR2 is FYNNEI. This CDR3 reads CASRPTGVGGYTF. The CDR3 nucleotides are TGTGCCAGCAGACCGACAGGGGTTGGTGGCTACACCTTC.

The chain employs TRBV5-4 and TRBJ2-7, with 8 bases aligning to TRBD2. From germline, CDR1 is SGHNT and CDR2 YYREEE (reference sequence). Trimming cost V 0 bases and J 0 bases; bases outside gene matches: 5. This CDR3 has 16 amino acids. The CDR3, as DNA: TGTGCCAGCAGCTTGGCTCTAGCGGGTCCCTCCTACGAGCAGTACTTC. Translating it yields CASSLALAGPSYEQYF.